This TCR beta chain was captured in a study of OX40 agonist ivuxolimab in advanced cancers. Overall study: Intravenous ivuxolimab at 0.01 to 10 mg/kg was given to patients every 2 weeks. Points from the study as a whole: The expanded peripheral T cells' antigen specificity was not determined. Low normalized T-cell clonal expansion also characterized some of the nonresponders. Among the lowest peripheral clonal expansion occurred in 0.1-3.0 mg/kg partial responders.

TCRdb's copy holds only in-frame clones and misses some; the assay was immunoSEQ multiplex PCR. The sample includes 80,000 or so clones, about 85% of them seen just once. As for this clone: Its specificity is unknown.

The sample here was CD4+ or CD8+ T cells sorted from blood, taken in a trial of the OX40 agonist ivuxolimab. This receptor was obtained from an adult with an advanced solid tumor such as melanoma, head and neck, liver or kidney cancer.

The CDR3 loop is CATLRGPRDGYTF. CDR3 nucleotide sequence: TGTGCCACCCTCCGGGGGCCTAGGGACGGCTACACCTTC. J is TRBJ1-2 and V is TRBV19, with D perhaps TRBD1 (6 bases). Germline loops: CDR1 LNHDA, CDR2 SQIVND (reference sequence). The CDR3 covers 13 residues. Trimming removed 10 bases at V and 8 bases at J, with 20 bases between.